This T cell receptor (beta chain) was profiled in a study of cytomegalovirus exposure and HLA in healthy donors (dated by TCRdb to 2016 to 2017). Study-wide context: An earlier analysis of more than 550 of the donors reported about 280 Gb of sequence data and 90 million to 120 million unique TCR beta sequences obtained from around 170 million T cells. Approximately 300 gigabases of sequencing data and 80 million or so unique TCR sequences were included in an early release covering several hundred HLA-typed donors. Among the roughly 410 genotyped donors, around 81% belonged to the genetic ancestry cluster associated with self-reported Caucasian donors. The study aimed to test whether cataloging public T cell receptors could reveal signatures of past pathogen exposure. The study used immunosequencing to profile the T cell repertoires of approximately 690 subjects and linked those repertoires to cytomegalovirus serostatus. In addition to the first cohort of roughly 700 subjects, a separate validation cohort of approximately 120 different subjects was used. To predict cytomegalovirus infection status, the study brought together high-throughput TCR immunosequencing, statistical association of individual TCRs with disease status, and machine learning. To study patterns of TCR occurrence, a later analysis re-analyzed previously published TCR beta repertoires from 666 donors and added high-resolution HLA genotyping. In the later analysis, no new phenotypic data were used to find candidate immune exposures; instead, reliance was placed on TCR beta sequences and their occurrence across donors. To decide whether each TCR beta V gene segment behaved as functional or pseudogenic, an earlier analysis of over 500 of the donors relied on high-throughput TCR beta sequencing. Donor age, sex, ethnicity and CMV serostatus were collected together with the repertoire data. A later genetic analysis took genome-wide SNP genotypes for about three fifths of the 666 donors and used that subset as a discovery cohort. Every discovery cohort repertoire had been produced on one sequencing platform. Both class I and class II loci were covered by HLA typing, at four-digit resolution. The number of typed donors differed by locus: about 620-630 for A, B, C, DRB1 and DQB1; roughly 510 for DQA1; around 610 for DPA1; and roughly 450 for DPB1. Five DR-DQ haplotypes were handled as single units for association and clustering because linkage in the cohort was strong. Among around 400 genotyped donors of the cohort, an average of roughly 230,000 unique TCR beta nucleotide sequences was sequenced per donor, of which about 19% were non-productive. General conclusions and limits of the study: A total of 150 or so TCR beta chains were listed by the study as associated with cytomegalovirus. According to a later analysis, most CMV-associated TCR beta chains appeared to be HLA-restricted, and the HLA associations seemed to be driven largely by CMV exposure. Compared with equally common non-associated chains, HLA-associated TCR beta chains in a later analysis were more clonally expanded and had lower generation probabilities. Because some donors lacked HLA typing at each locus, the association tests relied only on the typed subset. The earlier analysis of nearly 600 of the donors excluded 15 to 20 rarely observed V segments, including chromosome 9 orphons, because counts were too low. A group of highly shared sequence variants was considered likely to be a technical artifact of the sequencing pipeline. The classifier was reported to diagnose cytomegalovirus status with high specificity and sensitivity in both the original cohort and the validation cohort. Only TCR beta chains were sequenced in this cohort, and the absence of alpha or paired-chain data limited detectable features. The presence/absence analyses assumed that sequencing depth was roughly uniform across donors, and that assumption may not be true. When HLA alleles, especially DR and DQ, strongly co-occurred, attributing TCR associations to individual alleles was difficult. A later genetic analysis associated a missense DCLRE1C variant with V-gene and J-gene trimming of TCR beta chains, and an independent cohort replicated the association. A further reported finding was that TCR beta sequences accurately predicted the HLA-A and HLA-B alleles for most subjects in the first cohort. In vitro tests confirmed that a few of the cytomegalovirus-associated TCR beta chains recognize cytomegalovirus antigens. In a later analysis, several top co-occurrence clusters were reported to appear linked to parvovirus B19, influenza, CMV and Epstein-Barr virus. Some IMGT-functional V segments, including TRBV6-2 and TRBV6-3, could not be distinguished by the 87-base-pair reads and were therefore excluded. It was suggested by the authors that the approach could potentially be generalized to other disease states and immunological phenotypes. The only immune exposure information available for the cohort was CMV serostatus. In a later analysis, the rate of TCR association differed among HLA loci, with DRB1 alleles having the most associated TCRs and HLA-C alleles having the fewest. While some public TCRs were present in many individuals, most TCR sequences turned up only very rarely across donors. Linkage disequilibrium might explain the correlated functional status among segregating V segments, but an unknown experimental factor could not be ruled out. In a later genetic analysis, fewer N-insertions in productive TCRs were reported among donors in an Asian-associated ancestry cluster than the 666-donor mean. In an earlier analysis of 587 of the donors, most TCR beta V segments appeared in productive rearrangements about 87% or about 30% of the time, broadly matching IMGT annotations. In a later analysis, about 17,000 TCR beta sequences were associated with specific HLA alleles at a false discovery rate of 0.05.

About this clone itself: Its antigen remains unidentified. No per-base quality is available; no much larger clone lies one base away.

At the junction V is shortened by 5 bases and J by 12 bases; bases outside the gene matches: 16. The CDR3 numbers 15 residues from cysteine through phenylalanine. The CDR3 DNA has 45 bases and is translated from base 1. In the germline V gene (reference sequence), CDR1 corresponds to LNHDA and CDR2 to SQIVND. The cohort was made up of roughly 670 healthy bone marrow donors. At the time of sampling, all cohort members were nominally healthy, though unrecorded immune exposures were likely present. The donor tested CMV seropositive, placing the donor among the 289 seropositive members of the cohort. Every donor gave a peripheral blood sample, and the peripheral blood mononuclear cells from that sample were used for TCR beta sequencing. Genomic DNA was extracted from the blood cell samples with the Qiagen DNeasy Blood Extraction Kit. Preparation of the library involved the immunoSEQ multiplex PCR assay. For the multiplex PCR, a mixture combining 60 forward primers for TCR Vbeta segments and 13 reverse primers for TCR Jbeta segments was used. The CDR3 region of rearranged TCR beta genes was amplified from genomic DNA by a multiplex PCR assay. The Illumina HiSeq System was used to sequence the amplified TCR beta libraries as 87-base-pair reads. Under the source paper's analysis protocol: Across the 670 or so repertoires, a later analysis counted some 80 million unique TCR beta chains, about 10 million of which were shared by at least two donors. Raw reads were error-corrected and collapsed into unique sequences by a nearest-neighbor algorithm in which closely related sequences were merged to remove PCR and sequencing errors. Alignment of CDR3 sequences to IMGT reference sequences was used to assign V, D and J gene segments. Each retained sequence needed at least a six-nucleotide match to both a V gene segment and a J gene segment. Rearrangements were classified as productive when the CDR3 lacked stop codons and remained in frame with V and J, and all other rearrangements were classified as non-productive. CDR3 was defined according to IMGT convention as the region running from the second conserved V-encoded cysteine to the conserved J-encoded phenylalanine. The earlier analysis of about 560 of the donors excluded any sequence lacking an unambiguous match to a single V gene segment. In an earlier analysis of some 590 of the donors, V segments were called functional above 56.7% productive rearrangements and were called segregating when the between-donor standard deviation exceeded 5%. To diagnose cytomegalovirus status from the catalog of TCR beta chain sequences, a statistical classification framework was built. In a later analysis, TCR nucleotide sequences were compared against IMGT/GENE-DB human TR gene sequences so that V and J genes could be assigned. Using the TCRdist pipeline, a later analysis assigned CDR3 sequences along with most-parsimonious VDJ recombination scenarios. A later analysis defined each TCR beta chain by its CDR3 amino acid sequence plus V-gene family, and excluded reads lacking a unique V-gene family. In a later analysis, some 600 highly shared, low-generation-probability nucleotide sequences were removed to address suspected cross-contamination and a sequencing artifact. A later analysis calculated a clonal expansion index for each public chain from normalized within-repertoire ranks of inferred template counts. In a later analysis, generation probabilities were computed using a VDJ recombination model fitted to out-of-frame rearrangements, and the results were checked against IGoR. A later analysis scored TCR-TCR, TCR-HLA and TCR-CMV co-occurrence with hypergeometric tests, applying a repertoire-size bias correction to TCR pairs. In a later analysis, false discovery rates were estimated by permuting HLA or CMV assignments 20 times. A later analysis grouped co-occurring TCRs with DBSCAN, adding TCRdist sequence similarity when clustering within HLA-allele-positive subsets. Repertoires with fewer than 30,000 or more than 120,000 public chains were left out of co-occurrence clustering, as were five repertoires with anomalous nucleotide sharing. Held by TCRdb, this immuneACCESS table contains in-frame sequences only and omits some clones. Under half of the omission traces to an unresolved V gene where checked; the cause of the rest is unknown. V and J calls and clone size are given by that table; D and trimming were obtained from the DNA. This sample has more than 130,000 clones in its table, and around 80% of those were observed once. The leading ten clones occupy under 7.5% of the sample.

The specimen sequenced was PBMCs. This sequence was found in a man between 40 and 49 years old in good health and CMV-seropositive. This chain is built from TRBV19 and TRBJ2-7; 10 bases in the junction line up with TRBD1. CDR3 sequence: CASSAGQGFSQRLYF. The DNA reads TGTGCCAGTAGTGCGGGACAGGGGTTTTCTCAACGTCTGTACTTC.